The following is a TCR beta chain sequence with its context. Antigen specificity is unknown. These data belong to a study of tissue T cells after allogeneic stem cell transplantation. Study observations and caveats: Few T cell clones were shared across patients, but motif clusters showed tissue-specific shared signatures. Tissue-detected TCR repertoire was only partly captured by blood and spleen T cells. Within patients, tissue anatomy strongly shaped TCR repertoire composition.

With 0 bases removed from V and 9 bases from J, the gap between germline ends came to 21 bases. The length of the CDR3 is 16 residues. CDR1 is KGHSH, CDR2 LQKENI, per germline. Generated by immunoSEQ multiplex PCR, the TCRdb table keeps only in-frame clones and is missing some. The data show some 28,000 clones, over 75% seen once. The TCR comes from a woman aged 18-55 years who later had graft-versus-host disease after an allogeneic stem cell transplant. V and J are TRBV18 and TRBJ2-7; the D is unclear. This material consisted of blood, taken before transplantation. DNA for the CDR3: TGTGCCAGCTCACCACCGCGTAACGAGCCACTACGAGGGCAGTACTTC. Its translation is CASSPPRNEPLRGQYF. Drawing the rest from reference TRBV18 and TRBJ2-7, the complete variable domain is NAGVMQNPRHLVRRRGQEARLRCSPMKGHSHVYWYRQLPEEGLKFMVYLQKENIIDESGMPKERFSAEFPKEGPSILRIQQVVRGDSAAYFCASSPPRNEPLRGQYFGPGTRLTVT.